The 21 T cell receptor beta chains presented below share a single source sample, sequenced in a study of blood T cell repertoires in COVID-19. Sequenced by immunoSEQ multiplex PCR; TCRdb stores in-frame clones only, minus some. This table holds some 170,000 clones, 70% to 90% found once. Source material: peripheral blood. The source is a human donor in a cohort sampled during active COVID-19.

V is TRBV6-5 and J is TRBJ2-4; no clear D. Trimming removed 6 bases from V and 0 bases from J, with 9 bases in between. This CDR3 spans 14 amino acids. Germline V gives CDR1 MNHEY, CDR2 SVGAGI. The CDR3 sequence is CASRADLAKNIQYF. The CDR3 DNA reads TGTGCCAGCAGGGCAGACTTAGCCAAAAACATTCAGTACTTC.

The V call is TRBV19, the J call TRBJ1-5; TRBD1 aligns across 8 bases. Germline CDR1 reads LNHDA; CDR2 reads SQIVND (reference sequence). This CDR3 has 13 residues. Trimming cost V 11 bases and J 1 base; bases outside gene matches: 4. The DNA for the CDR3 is TGTGCCTCGGGACAGGAGAGCAATCAGCCCCAGCATTTT. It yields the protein CASGQESNQPQHF.

CDR3: CSATDREQYF. The CDR3, as DNA: TGCAGTGCTACGGACAGAGAGCAGTACTTC. This sequence joins TRBV20-1 and TRBJ2-7, with a weak D call TRBD1 (6 bases). The V gene lost 4 bases and the J gene lost 7 bases, with 8 bases spanning the gap. CDR3 length equals 10 residues. Looked up from germline, CDR1 is DFQATT and CDR2 is SNEGSKA (reference sequence).

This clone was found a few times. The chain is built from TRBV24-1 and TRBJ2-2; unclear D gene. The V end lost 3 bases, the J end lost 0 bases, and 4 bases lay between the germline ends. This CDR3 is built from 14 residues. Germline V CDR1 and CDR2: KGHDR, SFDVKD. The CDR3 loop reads CATSDSANTGELFF. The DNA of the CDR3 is TGTGCCACCAGTGATAGCGCGAACACCGGGGAGCTGTTTTTT.

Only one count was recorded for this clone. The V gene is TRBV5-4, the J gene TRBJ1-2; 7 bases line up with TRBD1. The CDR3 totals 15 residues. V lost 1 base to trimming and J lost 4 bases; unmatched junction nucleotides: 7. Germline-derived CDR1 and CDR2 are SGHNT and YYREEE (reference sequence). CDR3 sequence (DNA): TGTGCCAGCAGCTTGAGGGACAGAAACTCCTATGGCTACACCTTC. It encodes CASSLRDRNSYGYTF.

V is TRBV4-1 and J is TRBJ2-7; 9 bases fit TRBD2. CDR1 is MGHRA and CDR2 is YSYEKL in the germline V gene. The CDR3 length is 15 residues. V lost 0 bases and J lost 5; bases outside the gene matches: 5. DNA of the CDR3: TGCGCCAGCAGCCAAGAGGGACTAGCTGGACACGAGCAGTACTTC. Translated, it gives CASSQEGLAGHEQYF.

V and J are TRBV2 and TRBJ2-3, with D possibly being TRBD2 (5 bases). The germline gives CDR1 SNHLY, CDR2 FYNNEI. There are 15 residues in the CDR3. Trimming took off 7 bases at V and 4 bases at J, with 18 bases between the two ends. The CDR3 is CASKDSFLRADTQYF. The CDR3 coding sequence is TGTGCCAGCAAGGACTCATTCCTTCGTGCAGATACGCAGTATTTT.

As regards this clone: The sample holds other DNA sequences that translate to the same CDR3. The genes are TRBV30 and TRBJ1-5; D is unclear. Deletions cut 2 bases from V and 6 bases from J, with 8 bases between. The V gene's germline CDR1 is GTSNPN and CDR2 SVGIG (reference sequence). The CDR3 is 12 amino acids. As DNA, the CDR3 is TGTGCCTGGAGTCCCGCGGGTCAGCCCCAGCATTTT. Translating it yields CAWSPAGQPQHF.

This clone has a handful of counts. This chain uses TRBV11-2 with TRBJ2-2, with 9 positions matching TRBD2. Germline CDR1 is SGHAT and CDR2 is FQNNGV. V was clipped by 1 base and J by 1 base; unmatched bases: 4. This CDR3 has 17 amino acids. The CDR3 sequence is CASSLVLSGGNTGELFF. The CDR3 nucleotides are TGTGCCAGCAGCTTAGTTCTTAGCGGGGGGAACACCGGGGAGCTGTTTTTT.

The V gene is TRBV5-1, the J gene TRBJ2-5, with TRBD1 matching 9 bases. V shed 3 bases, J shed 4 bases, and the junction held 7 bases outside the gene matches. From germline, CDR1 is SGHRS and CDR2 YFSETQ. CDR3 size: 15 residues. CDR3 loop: CASSSGDRAPETQYF. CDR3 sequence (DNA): TGCGCCAGCAGCTCGGGGGACAGGGCCCCAGAGACCCAGTACTTC. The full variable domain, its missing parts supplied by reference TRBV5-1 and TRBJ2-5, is KAGVTQTPRYLIKTRGQQVTLSCSPISGHRSVSWYQQTPGQGLQFLFEYFSETQRNKGNFPGRFSGRQFSNSRSEMNVSTLELGDSALYLCASSSGDRAPETQYFGPGTRLLVL.

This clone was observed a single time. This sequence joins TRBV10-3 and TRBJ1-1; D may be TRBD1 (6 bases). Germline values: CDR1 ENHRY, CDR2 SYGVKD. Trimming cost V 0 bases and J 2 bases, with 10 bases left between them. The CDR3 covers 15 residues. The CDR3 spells CAISESIGGNTEAFF. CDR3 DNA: TGTGCCATCAGTGAGTCGATAGGGGGTAACACTGAAGCTTTCTTT.

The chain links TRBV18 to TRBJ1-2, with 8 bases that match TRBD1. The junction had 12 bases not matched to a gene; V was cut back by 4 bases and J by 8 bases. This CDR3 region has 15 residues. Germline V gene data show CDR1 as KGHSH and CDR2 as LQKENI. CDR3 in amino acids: CASSQTGQDHLGYTF. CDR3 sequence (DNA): TGTGCCAGCTCACAAACGGGACAGGACCATTTGGGCTACACCTTC.

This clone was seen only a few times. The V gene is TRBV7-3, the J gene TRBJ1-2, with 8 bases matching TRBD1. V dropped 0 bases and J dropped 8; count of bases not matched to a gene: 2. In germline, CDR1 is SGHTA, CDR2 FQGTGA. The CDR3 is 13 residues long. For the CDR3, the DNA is TGTGCCAGCAGCTTAACGGACAGGGACGGCTACACCTTC. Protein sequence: CASSLTDRDGYTF.

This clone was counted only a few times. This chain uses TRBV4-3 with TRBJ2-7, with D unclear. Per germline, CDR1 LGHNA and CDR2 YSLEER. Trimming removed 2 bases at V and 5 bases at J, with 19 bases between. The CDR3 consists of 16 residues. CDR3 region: CASSQQRTREFHEQYF. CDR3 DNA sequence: TGCGCCAGCAGCCAACAGCGCACCCGTGAATTCCACGAGCAGTACTTC.

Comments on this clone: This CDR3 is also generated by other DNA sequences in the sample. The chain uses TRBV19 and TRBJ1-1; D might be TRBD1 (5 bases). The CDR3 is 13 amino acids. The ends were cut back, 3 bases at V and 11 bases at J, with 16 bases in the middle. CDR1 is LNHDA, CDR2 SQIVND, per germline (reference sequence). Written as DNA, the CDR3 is TGTGCCAGTAGTATGATCGGAGGGGTGGGCGCTTTCTTT. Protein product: CASSMIGGVGAFF.

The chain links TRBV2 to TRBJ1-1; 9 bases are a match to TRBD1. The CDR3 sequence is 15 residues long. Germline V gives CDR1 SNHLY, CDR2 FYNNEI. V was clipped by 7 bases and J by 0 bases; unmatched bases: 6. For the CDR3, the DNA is TGTGCCAGCACCGGGACAGGGACCATGAACACTGAAGCTTTCTTT. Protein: CASTGTGTMNTEAFF.

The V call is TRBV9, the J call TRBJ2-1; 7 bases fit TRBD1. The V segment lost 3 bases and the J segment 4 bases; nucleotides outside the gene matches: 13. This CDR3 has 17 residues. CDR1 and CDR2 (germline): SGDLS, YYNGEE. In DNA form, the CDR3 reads TGTGCCAGCAGCGCCTCGACAGGGAAAGGGGTTTACAATGAGCAGTTCTTC. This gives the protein CASSASTGKGVYNEQFF.

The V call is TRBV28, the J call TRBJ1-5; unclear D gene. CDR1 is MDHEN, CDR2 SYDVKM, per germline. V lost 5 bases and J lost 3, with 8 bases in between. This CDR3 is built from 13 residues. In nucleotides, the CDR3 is TGTGCCAGCAGTCCCCAAATCAATCAGCCCCAGCATTTT. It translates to CASSPQINQPQHF. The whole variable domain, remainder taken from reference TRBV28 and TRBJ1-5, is DVKVTQSSRYLVKRTGEKVFLECVQDMDHENMFWYRQDPGLGLRLIYFSYDVKMKEKGDIPEGYSVSREKKERFSLILESASTNQTSMYLCASSPQINQPQHFGDGTRLSIL.

CDR3 amino acids: CATSTGSNQPQHF. CDR3 DNA: TGTGCCACCTCGACAGGAAGCAATCAGCCCCAGCATTTT. This chain links TRBV24-1 with TRBJ1-5, with D tentatively TRBD1 (6 bases). This CDR3 comprises 13 residues. Trimming removed 9 bases at V and 1 base at J, with 9 bases between. Germline V gene lookup returns CDR1 KGHDR and CDR2 SFDVKD.

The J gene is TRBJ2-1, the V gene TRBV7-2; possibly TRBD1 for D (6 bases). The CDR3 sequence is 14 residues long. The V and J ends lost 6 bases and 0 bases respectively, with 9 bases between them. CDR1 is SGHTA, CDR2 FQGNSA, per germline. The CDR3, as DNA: TGTGCCAGCAGAGACAGGAGCTCCTACAATGAGCAGTTCTTC. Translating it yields CASRDRSSYNEQFF.

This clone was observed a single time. The CDR3, as DNA: TGTGCCAGCAGCCTTCGGACAGGGAATTTCTACGAGCAGTACTTC. Encoded protein: CASSLRTGNFYEQYF. V is TRBV9 and J is TRBJ2-7; 8 nucleotides agree with TRBD1. Trimming took 4 bases from V and 3 from J; bases not matched to a gene: 9. The CDR3 spans 15 residues. Looked up from germline, CDR1 is SGDLS and CDR2 is YYNGEE. The complete variable domain, with remaining parts taken from reference TRBV9 and TRBJ2-7, reads DSGVTQTPKHLITATGQRVTLRCSPRSGDLSVYWYQQSLDQGLQFLIQYYNGEERAKGNILERFSAQQFPDLHSELNLSSLELGDSALYFCASSLRTGNFYEQYFGPGTRLTVT.